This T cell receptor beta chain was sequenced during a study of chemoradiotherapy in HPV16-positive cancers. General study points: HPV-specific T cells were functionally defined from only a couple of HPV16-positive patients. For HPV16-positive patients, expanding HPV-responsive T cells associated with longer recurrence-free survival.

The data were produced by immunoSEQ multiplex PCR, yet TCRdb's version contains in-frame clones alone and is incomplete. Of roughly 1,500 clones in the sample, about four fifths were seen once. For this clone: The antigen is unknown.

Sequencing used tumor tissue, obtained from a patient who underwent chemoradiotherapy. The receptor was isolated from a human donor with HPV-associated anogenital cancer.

In DNA, the CDR3 is TGTGCCAGCAGTCGTGTTGCAACTGGACAAAGTCGGGCCAACGTCCTGACTTTC. It specifies CASSRVATGQSRANVLTF. V gene TRBV25-1 combines with J gene TRBJ2-6; D is possibly TRBD1 (5 bases). Trimming left V 5 bases short and J 5 bases short, with 22 bases between. This CDR3 has 18 amino acids. Looked up from germline, CDR1 is MGHDK and CDR2 is SYGVNS.